These 32 T cell receptor beta chains were all obtained from the same sample, sequenced in a study of T cell repertoires in cytomegalovirus infection. One entry per CDR3 protein, called by TCRdb with MiXCR from the reads. This sample has around 570,000 distinct CDR3 sequences, with just under 40% found just once. These TCRs are of unknown antigen specificity. The sequences come from cultured PBMCs, collected from culture after CMV antigen stimulation. The source is a human donor in good health (CMV status not recorded). Some clones in this sample may be carry-over from other donors' samples.

The chain links TRBV7-9 to TRBJ1-6; D possibly corresponds to TRBD1 (6 bases). This CDR3 region has 14 residues. Germline lookup yields CDR1 SEHNR and CDR2 FQNEAQ (reference sequence). Trimming cost V 2 bases and J 8 bases, with 10 bases left between them. CDR3 loop: CASSLPRGDSPLHF. The DNA for the CDR3 is TGTGCCAGCAGCTTACCCAGGGGAGATTCACCCCTCCACTTT.

This chain uses TRBV7-9 with TRBJ1-4; weak D call: TRBD1 (5 bases). CDR3 length: 16 amino acids. The V end lost 4 bases, the J end lost 0 bases, and 12 bases lay between the germline ends. Germline-derived CDR1 and CDR2 are SEHNR and FQNEAQ (reference sequence). This CDR3 is CASSSPDRATNEKLFF. The CDR3 DNA reads TGTGCCAGCAGCTCTCCTGACAGAGCAACTAATGAAAAACTGTTTTTT.

This clonotype was observed once. J is TRBJ2-3 and V is TRBV27; TRBD2 might be the D (7 bases). The CDR3 is made up of 16 amino acids. Germline CDR1 reads MNHEY; CDR2 reads SMNVEV (reference sequence). The V end lost 6 bases, the J end lost 1 base, and 17 bases lay between the germline ends. DNA of the CDR3: TGTGCCAGCAGCGAGAACGGGGGGCGGGGCACAGATACGCAGTATTTT. Protein: CASSENGGRGTDTQYF.

V gene TRBV20-1 combines with J gene TRBJ2-1; 12 bases align to TRBD2. The CDR3 is 14 residues long. J was trimmed by 6 bases and V by 2 bases; bases with no gene match: 2. CDR1 is DFQATT and CDR2 is SNEGSKA in the germline V gene (reference sequence). The CDR3 region is CSARLAGGFNEQFF. In DNA form, the CDR3 reads TGCAGTGCTAGACTAGCGGGAGGGTTCAATGAGCAGTTCTTC.

The V gene is TRBV11-3, the J gene TRBJ1-1; TRBD1 is a possible D gene (6 bases). V was cut by 5 bases and J by 5 bases, with 12 bases left in between. The CDR3 contains 13 residues. CDR1 and CDR2 from the germline V gene are SGHNT and YENEEA. The CDR3 sequence is CASSREGDTEAFF. CDR3 DNA sequence: TGTGCCAGCAGCCGGGAGGGGGATACTGAAGCTTTCTTT.

The rearrangement uses TRBV20-1 and TRBJ2-1, with 8 positions matching TRBD2. CDR1 DFQATT and CDR2 SNEGSKA come from the germline V gene (reference sequence). The CDR3 runs to 17 residues. V dropped 2 bases and J dropped 7; count of bases not matched to a gene: 16. In nucleotides, the CDR3 is TGCAGTGCTAGAAGCACGGTTCGGGGGGGGTTCTTGAATGAGCAGTTCTTC. Protein: CSARSTVRGGFLNEQFF.

The genes are TRBV28 and TRBJ1-2; 8 bases align to TRBD1. Trimming took 4 bases from V and 6 from J; bases not matched to a gene: 10. This CDR3 has 15 residues. CDR1 MDHEN and CDR2 SYDVKM come from the germline V gene. The DNA for the CDR3 is TGTGCCAGCAGTTCCCTGGACAGGGTAGCCCATGGCTACACCTTC. This translates into CASSSLDRVAHGYTF.

The rearrangement links TRBV12-3 or TRBV12-4 to TRBJ2-3, with a tentative D call TRBD1 (6 bases). V lost 1 base and J lost 7, with 12 bases in between. CDR3 length: 14 residues. The CDR3 DNA is TGTGCCAGCAGTTTAGATTACAGGGAAAATACGCAGTATTTT. The encoded protein is CASSLDYRENTQYF.

The V and J genes are TRBV7-8 and TRBJ2-1; 7 positions match TRBD1. Losses at the gene ends were 3 bases for V and 4 bases for J; bases not matched to a gene: 6. In germline, CDR1 is SGHVS, CDR2 FQNEAQ. This CDR3 contains 15 residues. The CDR3 sequence is CASSFFGTEYNEQFF. CDR3 DNA: TGTGCCAGCAGCTTTTTTGGGACAGAATACAATGAGCAGTTCTTC.

This clonotype appeared once. This chain connects TRBV10-3 to TRBJ2-7; no clear D gene. The CDR3 covers 11 residues. Deletions cut 3 bases from V and 3 bases from J, with 3 bases between. The germline gives CDR1 ENHRY, CDR2 SYGVKD. DNA of the CDR3: TGTGCCATCAGTGACTTCTACGAGCAGTACTTC. It is translated as CAISDFYEQYF.

This clonotype was observed at least ten times. The chain uses TRBV6-1 and TRBJ1-1; 7 bases map to TRBD1. V dropped 6 bases and J dropped 3; count of bases not matched to a gene: 4. Germline V gives CDR1 MNHNS, CDR2 SASEGT. The length of the CDR3 is 13 residues. The DNA for the CDR3 is TGTGCCAGCAGCCATGACAGGGACACTGAAGCTTTCTTT. It encodes CASSHDRDTEAFF.

This sequence joins TRBV20-1 and TRBJ1-2; 9 bases are shared with TRBD1. There are 12 residues in the CDR3. The germline gives CDR1 DFQATT, CDR2 SNEGSKA (reference sequence). Trimming took 6 bases from V and 4 from J; bases not matched to a gene: 3. The CDR3 DNA follows: TGCAGTGCGCGACAGGGGGGCTATGGCTACACCTTC. Translated, it gives CSARQGGYGYTF.

This clonotype was seen a single time. The rearrangement joins TRBV7-8 to TRBJ2-5; the D gene is possibly TRBD2 (6 bases). The CDR3 covers 13 residues. CDR1 is SGHVS, CDR2 FQNEAQ, per germline. V was pared by 7 bases and J by 3 bases, with 12 bases between. The CDR3 region is CASTLQREETQYF. In DNA, the CDR3 is TGTGCCAGCACCCTCCAGCGGGAAGAGACCCAGTACTTC.

The chain couples TRBV6-2 or TRBV6-3 to TRBJ2-1; 10 nucleotides align to TRBD1. J lost 9 bases, V lost 6 bases, and 11 bases had no gene match. There are 15 residues in the CDR3. Germline V gene sequence: CDR1 MNHEY, CDR2 SVGEGT. CDR3 residues: CASRTTGGTVLEQFF. Here the CDR3 DNA reads TGTGCCAGCAGAACGACAGGGGGCACCGTCCTTGAGCAGTTCTTC.

CDR3 residues: CASSLVGGGYTDTQYF. CDR3 sequence (DNA): TGTGCCAGCAGCTTAGTCGGGGGCGGGTACACAGATACGCAGTATTTT. The chain combines TRBV11-2 with TRBJ2-3; D possibly uses TRBD1 or TRBD2 (6 bases each). This CDR3 is 16 amino acids long. Trimming shortened V by 1 base and J by 2 bases, and 13 bases separated the two germline ends. Germline V gives CDR1 SGHAT, CDR2 FQNNGV.

The chain links TRBV6-1 to TRBJ2-7; tentatively, D is TRBD2 (6 bases). Trimming took 7 bases from V and 10 from J, leaving 20 bases between them. This CDR3 region has 13 residues. Germline CDR1 and CDR2: MNHNS and SASEGT. CDR3 DNA: TGTGCCAGCAATCTAGAGGAGGGTCTCGGACAGTACTTC. Its translation: CASNLEEGLGQYF.

Many counts were recorded for this clonotype. The chain recombines TRBV7-2 with TRBJ2-3; a possible D gene is TRBD1 (5 bases). Per the germline V gene, CDR1 is SGHTA and CDR2 is FQGNSA. The CDR3 length is 14 residues. V was shortened by 5 bases and J by 5 bases, with 14 bases between the two germline ends. CDR3 loop: CASSPDRARDTQYF. CDR3 DNA: TGTGCCAGCAGCCCCGACAGAGCCAGAGATACGCAGTATTTT.

The rearrangement joins TRBV7-2 to TRBJ1-3, with D tentatively TRBD1 (5 bases). The CDR3 runs 16 residues. CDR1 is SGHTA and CDR2 is FQGNSA in the germline V gene. Trimming took 5 bases from V and 3 from J, leaving 17 bases between them. In DNA form, the CDR3 reads TGTGCCAGCAGCCCCCGGTGGGGGACTGGTGGAAACACCATATATTTT. Its translation: CASSPRWGTGGNTIYF.

This rearrangement joins TRBV3-1 to TRBJ1-6, with 12 positions matching TRBD1. Germline assignment: CDR1 LGHDT and CDR2 YNNKEL (reference sequence). V shed 5 bases, J shed 8 bases, and the junction held 10 bases outside the gene matches. The CDR3 contains 17 residues. The CDR3 sequence: CASSSRDRGRRDSPLHF. The CDR3, as DNA: TGTGCCAGCAGCAGCCGGGACAGGGGGCGAAGGGATTCACCCCTCCACTTT.

CDR3 DNA: TGTGCCAGCAGTTCCGCGTACCAAGAGACCCAGTACTTC. Translated: CASSSAYQETQYF. V is TRBV6-6 and J is TRBJ2-5; unclear D gene. Germline CDR1 and CDR2: MNHNY and SVGAGI (reference sequence). The CDR3 spans 13 residues. The ends were cut back, 4 bases at V and 0 bases at J, with 6 bases in the middle.

The CDR3 loop is CASSESRDAATEAFF. The CDR3 bases are TGTGCCAGCAGTGAATCAAGGGACGCGGCCACTGAAGCTTTCTTT. The chain uses TRBV25-1 and TRBJ1-1, with a possible D match to TRBD1 (5 bases). V shed 1 base and J shed 4 bases, with 13 bases lying between them. Looked up from germline, CDR1 is MGHDK and CDR2 is SYGVNS. The CDR3 extends over 15 amino acids.

The chain uses TRBV9 and TRBJ2-3; D tentatively fits TRBD1 or TRBD2 (6 bases each). This CDR3 has 15 residues. Per the germline V gene, CDR1 is SGDLS and CDR2 is YYNGEE. V gave up 2 bases and J gave up 8 bases, with 18 bases separating them. For the CDR3, the DNA is TGTGCCAGCAGCGTTGTGGGGGGCCGGGCCGGTACGCAGTATTTT. It is translated as CASSVVGGRAGTQYF.

This clonotype was observed once. The chain employs TRBV14 and TRBJ2-5; D is undetermined. The CDR3 is made up of 14 amino acids. The germline CDR1 and CDR2 sequences are SGHDN and FVKESK. Trimming stripped 0 bases from V and 0 bases from J, with 5 bases between. CDR3 in amino acids: CASSQEPYQETQYF. The CDR3 coding sequence is TGTGCCAGCAGCCAAGAGCCGTACCAAGAGACCCAGTACTTC. The complete variable domain, with remaining parts taken from reference TRBV14 and TRBJ2-5, reads EAGVTQFPSHSVIEKGQTVTLRCDPISGHDNLYWYRRVMGKEIKFLLHFVKESKQDESGMPNNRFLAERTGGTYSTLKVQPAELEDSGVYFCASSQEPYQETQYFGPGTRLLVL.

This chain connects TRBV4-2 to TRBJ2-3; D is possibly TRBD2 (5 bases). The CDR3 has 16 amino acids. Germline CDR1 LGHNA, CDR2 YNFKEQ. Deletions cut 0 bases from V and 1 base from J, with 11 bases between. The CDR3 sequence: CASSQDLWRGTDTQYF. CDR3 DNA: TGTGCCAGCAGCCAAGATCTGTGGCGGGGCACAGATACGCAGTATTTT.

This clonotype was seen more than once but under ten times. The CDR3 DNA follows: TGTGCCAGCAGCTTGGGGGGGGACAGGTCCTACAATGAGCAGTTCTTC. Translated, it gives CASSLGGDRSYNEQFF. J is TRBJ2-1 and V is TRBV5-4; 8 positions agree with TRBD1. Germline CDR1 and CDR2: SGHNT and YYREEE (reference sequence). With V trimmed by 0 bases and J by 1 base, 3 bases remained unmatched. The CDR3 is 16 amino acids.

The chain uses TRBV12-3 or TRBV12-4 and TRBJ2-1; D is ambiguous. This CDR3 is 14 amino acids long. Trimming took 1 base from V and 7 from J, leaving 11 bases between them. CDR3 sequence reads: CASSLGSPGNEQFF. In DNA, the CDR3 is TGTGCCAGCAGTTTAGGATCACCCGGGAATGAGCAGTTCTTC.

The chain combines TRBV7-2 with TRBJ1-6, with D unresolved. Germline V gene lookup returns CDR1 SGHTA and CDR2 FQGNSA. The ends were cut back, 5 bases at V and 10 bases at J, with 9 bases in the middle. The CDR3 runs to 12 residues. The CDR3 DNA follows: TGTGCCAGCAGCCCTCTAGGGTCACCCCTCCACTTT. It codes for CASSPLGSPLHF.

V usage is TRBV6-1 and J usage is TRBJ1-3; D remains unclear. The CDR3 runs to 14 residues. Between the trimmed V and J ends, which lost 1 base and 3 bases, there was a span of 7 bases. CDR1 is MNHNS, CDR2 SASEGT, per germline. This CDR3 reads CASSEGSIGNTIYF. CDR3 in DNA: TGTGCCAGCAGTGAAGGCTCTATTGGAAACACCATATATTTT.

This clonotype appeared a few times. The gene calls are TRBV7-2 and TRBJ1-2; the D is unclear. Trimming shortened V by 1 base and J by 5 bases, and 8 bases separated the two germline ends. CDR1 SGHTA and CDR2 FQGNSA come from the germline V gene. The CDR3 contains 13 residues. The CDR3 protein is CASSLDSTYGYTF. As DNA, the CDR3 is TGTGCCAGCAGCTTAGACAGTACATATGGCTACACCTTC.

This clonotype was observed a handful of times. The rearrangement joins TRBV2 to TRBJ2-3; possible D gene TRBD1, 6 bases. The CDR3 is 11 residues long. CDR1 and CDR2 from the germline V gene are SNHLY and FYNNEI. Trimming took 7 bases from V and 4 from J, leaving 6 bases between them. The CDR3 protein is CASKGADTQYF. Written as DNA, the CDR3 is TGTGCCAGCAAGGGGGCAGATACGCAGTATTTT.

This clonotype was seen a few times. The chain uses TRBV18 and TRBJ1-1; D not resolved. This CDR3 has 14 residues. Trimming cost V 0 bases and J 1 base, with 6 bases left between them. The germline gives CDR1 KGHSH, CDR2 LQKENI. CDR3 amino acids: CASSPPTRNTEAFF. In nucleotides, the CDR3 is TGTGCCAGCTCACCACCCACTAGGAACACTGAAGCTTTCTTT.

CDR3 sequence: CSARAPQRGSGDTQYF. The CDR3 DNA sequence: TGCAGTGCTAGAGCCCCCCAGCGGGGGAGTGGAGATACGCAGTATTTT. The chain recombines TRBV20-1 with TRBJ2-3, with TRBD2 matching 8 bases. The CDR3 sequence is 16 residues long. Germline V lookup: CDR1 DFQATT, CDR2 SNEGSKA (reference sequence). Trimming at V came to 1 base and at J to 5 bases, leaving 11 bases not matched to a gene.